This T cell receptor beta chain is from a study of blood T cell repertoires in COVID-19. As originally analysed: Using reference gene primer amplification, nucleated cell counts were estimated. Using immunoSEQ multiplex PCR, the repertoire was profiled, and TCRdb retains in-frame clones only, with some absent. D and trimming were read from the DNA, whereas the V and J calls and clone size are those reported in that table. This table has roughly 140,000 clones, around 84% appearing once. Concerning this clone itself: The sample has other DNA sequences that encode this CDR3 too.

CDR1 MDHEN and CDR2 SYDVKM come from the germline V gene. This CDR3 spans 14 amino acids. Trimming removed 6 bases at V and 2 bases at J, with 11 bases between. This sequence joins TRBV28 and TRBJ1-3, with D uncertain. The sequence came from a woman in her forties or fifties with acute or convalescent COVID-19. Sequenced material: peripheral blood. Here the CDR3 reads CASRLSGTGNTIYF. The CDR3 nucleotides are TGTGCCAGCAGGCTATCGGGTACTGGAAACACCATATATTTT.